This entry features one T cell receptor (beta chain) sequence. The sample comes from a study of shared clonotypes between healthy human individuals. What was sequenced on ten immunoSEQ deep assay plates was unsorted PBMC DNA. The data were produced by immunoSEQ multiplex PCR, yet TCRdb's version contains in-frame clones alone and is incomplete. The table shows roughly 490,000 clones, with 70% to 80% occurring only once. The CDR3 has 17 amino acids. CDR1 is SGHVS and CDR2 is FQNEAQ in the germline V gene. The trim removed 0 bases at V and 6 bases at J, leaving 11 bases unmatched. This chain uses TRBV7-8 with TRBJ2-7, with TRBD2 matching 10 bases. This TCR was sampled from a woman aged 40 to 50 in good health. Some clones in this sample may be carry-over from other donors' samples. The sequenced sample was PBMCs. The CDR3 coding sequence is TGTGCCAGCAGCTTAGCGCGGCTAGCGGGAGAGAGGGGCGAGCAGTACTTC. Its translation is CASSLARLAGERGEQYF.